The source of this T cell receptor (beta chain) is a study of blood T cells in healthy people across ages. Study outcomes and limitations: Any changes in expanded clonotypes were possibly confounded, as donor CMV status remained unknown.

Healthy Caucasians from Russia aged roughly 6 to 95 served as donors. Extracted total RNA amounted to at least 5.5 micrograms for each sample. A remark on this clonotype: Its target is unknown.

This CDR3 region has 19 residues. The germline gives CDR1 SGHTA, CDR2 FQGNSA. The V and J ends lost 1 base and 0 bases, in that order; junction bases with no gene match: 15. Using a J-beta primer mix together with a sample-barcoded 5' primer, a second PCR was run for roughly 7 to 12 cycles. TCRdb ran MiXCR on the 5' RACE reads and lists one entry per CDR3 protein. The top ten clones hold approximately 3.3% of a sample with around 500,000 distinct CDR3 sequences, roughly a quarter of them seen once. The same specimen was also included in a second study, on T cells of mothers and their children.

The material sequenced was blood. This receptor was identified in a boy aged 2 to 10 in good health. This sequence joins TRBV7-2 and TRBJ2-7, with TRBD2 identical over 7 bases. The chain's CDR3 is CASSLGWTGGSSSSYEQYF. The CDR3 bases are TGTGCCAGCAGCTTAGGTTGGACGGGAGGTTCTTCTAGCTCCTACGAGCAGTACTTC.